The subject of this entry is one T cell receptor (beta chain). What antigen it recognizes has not been identified. No much larger clone is present one base from it, and per-base qualities are unavailable. There are 13 amino acids in the CDR3, from cysteine to phenylalanine inclusive. Only the CDR3 region is kept as DNA, spanning 39 bases read in frame from base 1. V is reduced by 1 base and J by 2 bases, leaving a spacing of 3 bases between them. The germline V gene sets CDR1 to LGHNT and CDR2 to FRNRAP. Libraries were made using the immunoSEQ multiplex PCR assay. The paper's processing steps were these. A statistical classification framework was built to diagnose cytomegalovirus status from the catalog of TCR beta chain sequences. TCRdb provides this immuneACCESS table in a form limited to in-frame rearrangements. Some clones are lacking; in checked studies, under half of them reflect an unresolved V gene, and why the rest are absent is not known. V, J and clone size were drawn from that table, and D and trimming were deduced from the DNA. This sample lists 200,000 or so clones; around 84% were detected once. The ten biggest clones cover roughly 7% of the sample.

Separate from the approximately 670-subject first cohort, the validation cohort of about 130 subjects was the group to which the donors belonged. The data were taken from a study of cytomegalovirus exposure and HLA in healthy donors (dated by TCRdb to about 2017). With regard to the full study: According to a later analysis, the 100 to 150 validation repertoires were produced on the same platform as the roughly 600 repertoires of the first cohort. In addition to the first cohort of several hundred subjects, a separate validation cohort of 100 to 150 different subjects was used. The aim of the study was to test whether cataloging public T cell receptors could identify signatures of past pathogen exposure. The study combined high-throughput TCR immunosequencing, statistical association of individual TCRs with disease status, and machine learning to predict cytomegalovirus infection status.

Study-level results and caveats: While some public TCRs were present in many individuals, most TCR sequences turned up only very rarely across donors. The authors suggested that the approach could potentially be extended to other disease states and immunological phenotypes. A later analysis lacked HLA typing for the validation cohort, so it scored co-occurrence in that cohort across all 110 or so repertoires. In vitro tests confirmed that a few of the cytomegalovirus-associated TCR beta chains recognize cytomegalovirus antigens. The study listed 164 TCR beta chains as associated with cytomegalovirus. In both the original and validation cohorts, the classifier was reported to diagnose cytomegalovirus status with high specificity and sensitivity. Subsequent analysis determined that TCRs grouped into clusters in the first cohort also showed a tendency toward co-occurrence across the 130 or so validation repertoires, and 94% of cluster scores exceeded 0.

The clonotype comes from a man aged 18 to 30 in good health and CMV-seropositive. The sample taken for sequencing was PBMCs. The chain links TRBV12-5 with TRBJ2-1; too little of a D gene remains to name it. The nucleotide sequence is given as TGTGCTAGTGGTTTGGGAGCCTACAATGAGCAGTTCTTC. The resulting protein is CASGLGAYNEQFF.